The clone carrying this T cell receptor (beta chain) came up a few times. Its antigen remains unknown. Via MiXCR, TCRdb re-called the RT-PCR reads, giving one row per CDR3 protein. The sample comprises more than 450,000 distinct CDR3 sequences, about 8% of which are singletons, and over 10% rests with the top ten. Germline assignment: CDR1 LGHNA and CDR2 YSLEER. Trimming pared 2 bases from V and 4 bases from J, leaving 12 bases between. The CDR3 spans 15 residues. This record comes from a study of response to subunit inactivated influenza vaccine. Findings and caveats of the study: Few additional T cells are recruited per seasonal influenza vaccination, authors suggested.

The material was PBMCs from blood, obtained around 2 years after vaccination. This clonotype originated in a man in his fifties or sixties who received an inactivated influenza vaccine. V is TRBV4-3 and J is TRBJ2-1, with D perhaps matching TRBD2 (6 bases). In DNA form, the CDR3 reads TGCGCCAGCAGCCAATCACGGGAGAAGTACAATGAGCAGTTCTTC. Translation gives CASSQSREKYNEQFF.